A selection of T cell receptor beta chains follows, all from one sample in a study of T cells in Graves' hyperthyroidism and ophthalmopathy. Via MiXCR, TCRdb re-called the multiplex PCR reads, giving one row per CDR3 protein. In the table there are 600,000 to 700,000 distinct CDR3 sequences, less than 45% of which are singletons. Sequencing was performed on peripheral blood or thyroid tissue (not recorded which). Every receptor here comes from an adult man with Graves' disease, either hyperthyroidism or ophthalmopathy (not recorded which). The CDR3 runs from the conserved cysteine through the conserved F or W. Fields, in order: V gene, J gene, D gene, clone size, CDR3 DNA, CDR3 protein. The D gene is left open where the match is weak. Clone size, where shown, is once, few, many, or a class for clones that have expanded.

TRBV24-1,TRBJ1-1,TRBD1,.,TGTGCCACCAGTGTCAGCCCGGGACAGGGGGCCGGCACTGAAGCTTTCTTT,CATSVSPGQGAGTEAFF
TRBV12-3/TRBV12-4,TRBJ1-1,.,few,TGTGCCAGCAGCCACGCCGACGGTCTCACTGAAGCTTTCTTT,CASSHADGLTEAFF
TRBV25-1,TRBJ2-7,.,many,TGTGCCAGCGGCCGTCTCTACGAGCAGTACTTC,CASGRLYEQYF
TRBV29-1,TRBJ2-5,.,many,TGCAGCGTTGACAGGGGGACCCAGTACTTC,CSVDRGTQYF
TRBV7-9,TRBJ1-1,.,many,TGTGCCAGCAGCTTAGCGGGGGTGGCGGAAGCTTTCTTT,CASSLAGVAEAFF
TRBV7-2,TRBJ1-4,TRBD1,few,TGTGCCAGCAGCCCCGGACAGGGCCTTAATGAAAAACTGTTTTTT,CASSPGQGLNEKLFF
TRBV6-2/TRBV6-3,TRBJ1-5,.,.,TGTGCCAGCTCTCAGGGGCAGGGTGGGGGTCAGCCCCAGCATTTT,CASSQGQGGGQPQHF
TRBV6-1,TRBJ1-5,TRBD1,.,TGTGCCAGCAGTGAAACCCGGACAGGGAACAATCAGCCCCAGCATTTT,CASSETRTGNNQPQHF
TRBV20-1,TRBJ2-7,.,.,TGCAGTGCGGTAAGGGACGGAACTTACGAGCAGTACTTC,CSAVRDGTYEQYF
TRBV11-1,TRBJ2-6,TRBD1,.,TGTGCCAGCAGCGTTACAGGGGGCAAGAGCTCTGGGGCCGACGTCCTGACTTTC,CASSVTGGKSSGADVLTF
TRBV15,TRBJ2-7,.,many,TGTGCCACCAGCAGGGCTAACCGCAGGAACGAGCAGTACTTC,CATSRANRRNEQYF
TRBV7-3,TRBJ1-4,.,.,TGTGCCAGCAGCTTAAGGGGAACTGAAAAACTGTTTTTT,CASSLRGTEKLFF
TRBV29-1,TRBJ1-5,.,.,TGCAGCGTTGATTTAGGCTCAGGGTTCGGGCAGCCCCAGCATTTT,CSVDLGSGFGQPQHF
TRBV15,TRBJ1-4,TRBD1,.,TGTGCCACCAGCAAACCGGGGGACAGGGACGAAAAACTGTTTTTT,CATSKPGDRDEKLFF
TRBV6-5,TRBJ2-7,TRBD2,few,TGTGCCATCTCCTCGTCCGGGGGGTACGAGCAGTACTTC,CAISSSGGYEQYF
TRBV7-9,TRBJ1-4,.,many,TGTGCCAGCAGCTTAGCGATGGCAGGCCCTAATGAAAAACTGTTTTTT,CASSLAMAGPNEKLFF
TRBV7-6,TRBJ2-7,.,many,TGTGCCAGCAGCTCCCTCACCGGGGCCTTCTACGAGCAGTACTTC,CASSSLTGAFYEQYF
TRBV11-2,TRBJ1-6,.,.,TGTGCCAGCAGCTTAGAGGGGGTACTGAGCTCCTATAATTCACCCCTCCACTTT,CASSLEGVLSSYNSPLHF
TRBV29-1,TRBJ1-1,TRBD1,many,TGCAGCGTGGACAGGGAGATTGAAGCTTTCTTT,CSVDREIEAFF
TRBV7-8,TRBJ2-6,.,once,TGTGCCAGCAGCTTAGACGTTCCCATCGGTAGCGCTGGGGCCAACGTCCTGACTTTC,CASSLDVPIGSAGANVLTF
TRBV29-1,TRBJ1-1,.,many,TGCAGCGTTGGTGTGAACACTGAAGCTTTCTTT,CSVGVNTEAFF
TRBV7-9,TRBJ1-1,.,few,TGTGCCAGCAGCTTAGACTCAGGGTTCGCTGAAGCTTTCTTT,CASSLDSGFAEAFF
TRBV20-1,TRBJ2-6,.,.,TGCAGTACTGAACGACAGGCCAACGTCCTGACTTTC,CSTERQANVLTF
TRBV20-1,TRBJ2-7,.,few,TGCAGTGCTAGAGAGAATAAGGCGAGGCACGAGCAGTACTTC,CSARENKARHEQYF
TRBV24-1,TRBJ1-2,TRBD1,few,TGTGCCACCAGTGATGGGACAGGGGGTTATGGCTACACCTTC,CATSDGTGGYGYTF
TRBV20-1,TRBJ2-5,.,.,TGCAGTGCTACATCGACCCAGTACTTC,CSATSTQYF
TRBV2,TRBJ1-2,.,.,TGTGCCAGCAGTGAAGCAGTGCAGGATAACTATGGCTACACCTTC,CASSEAVQDNYGYTF
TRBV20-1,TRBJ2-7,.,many,TGCAGTGCTAGTGAGGGGGCCTACGAGCAGTACTTC,CSASEGAYEQYF
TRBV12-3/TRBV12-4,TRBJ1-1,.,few,TGTGCCAGCAGCCCCATTAACGTGCTTGGAGCTTTCTTT,CASSPINVLGAFF
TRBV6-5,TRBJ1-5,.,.,TGTGCCAGCAGTTTCTCGTGGGACAGCAATCAGCCCCAGCATTTT,CASSFSWDSNQPQHF
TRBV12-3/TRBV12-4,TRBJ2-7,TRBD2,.,TGTGCCAGCAGTTCCGGGCTAGCGGGACTTTCCTACGAGCAGTACTTC,CASSSGLAGLSYEQYF
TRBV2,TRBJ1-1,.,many,TGTGCCAGCAGTGAAGACTTGAACACTGAAGCTTTCTTT,CASSEDLNTEAFF
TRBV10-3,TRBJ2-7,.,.,TGTGCCATCAGAGACCCGGGACAGTACTTC,CAIRDPGQYF
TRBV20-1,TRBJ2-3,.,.,TGCAGTGCTAGAAATCTAGATACGCAGTATTTT,CSARNLDTQYF
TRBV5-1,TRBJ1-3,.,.,TGCGCCAGCAGCTTGTTGGCCGAGAGCTCTGGAAACACCATATATTTT,CASSLLAESSGNTIYF
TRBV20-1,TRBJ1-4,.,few,TGCAGTGCTAGAGCTGGCCAAGGCAGTGAAAAACTGTTTTTT,CSARAGQGSEKLFF
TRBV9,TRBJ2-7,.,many,TGTGCCAGCAGCGTATCAGGCTACTCGGGGCAGTACTTC,CASSVSGYSGQYF
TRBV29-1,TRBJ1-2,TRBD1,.,TGCAGCACCTTCGACAGGGACTATGGCTACACCTTC,CSTFDRDYGYTF
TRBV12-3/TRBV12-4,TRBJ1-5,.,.,TGTGCCAGCAGTTACGGGCGAAACCAAGGGAATCAGCCCCAGCATTTT,CASSYGRNQGNQPQHF
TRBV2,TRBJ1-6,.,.,TGTGCCAGCAGTGAAGCGCGACAGTATAATTCACCCCTCCACTTT,CASSEARQYNSPLHF
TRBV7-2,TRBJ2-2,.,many,TGTGCCAGTGGGGACACCGGGGAGCTGTTTTTT,CASGDTGELFF
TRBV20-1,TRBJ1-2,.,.,TGCAGTGCAAGACGGGGGGCAAGGGACTATGGCTACACCTTC,CSARRGARDYGYTF
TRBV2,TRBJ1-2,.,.,TGTGCCAGCGTTGAAGTCGGCAGGGATGGCTACACCTTC,CASVEVGRDGYTF
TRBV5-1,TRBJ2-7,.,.,TGCGCCAGCAGCTCCCAGCAACAGGGTGGGTACGAGCAGTACTTC,CASSSQQQGGYEQYF
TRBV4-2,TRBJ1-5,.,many,TGTGCCAGCAGCCAAGAGGGTGGAGGCAATCAGCCCCAGCATTTT,CASSQEGGGNQPQHF
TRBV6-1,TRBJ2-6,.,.,TGTGCCAGCAGTGAATTTGGGGCCGGGGCCAACGTCCTGACTTTC,CASSEFGAGANVLTF
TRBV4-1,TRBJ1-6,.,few,TGCGCCAGCAGCCAAGAGAGGGCCCTGCACCCCCTCCACTTT,CASSQERALHPLHF
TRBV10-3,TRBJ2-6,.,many,TGTGCCATCAGTGAGGGACCTGGGGCCAACGTCCTGACTTTC,CAISEGPGANVLTF
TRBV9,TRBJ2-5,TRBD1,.,TGTGCCAGCAGCGTAGAGGGGGCGGGTATCCAAGAGACCCAGTACTTC,CASSVEGAGIQETQYF
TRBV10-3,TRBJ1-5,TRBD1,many,TGTGCCATCAGTCCGGGACAGGGGCATCAGCCCCAGCATTTT,CAISPGQGHQPQHF
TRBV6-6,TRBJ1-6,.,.,TGTGCCAGCAGTTCACTCAAGGGAGTAAATTCACCCCTCCACTTT,CASSSLKGVNSPLHF
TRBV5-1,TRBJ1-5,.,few,TGCGCCAGCAGCGAGGGGCCTAAGAATCAACCCCAGCATTTT,CASSEGPKNQPQHF
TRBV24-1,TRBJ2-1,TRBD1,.,TGTGCCACCAGTGAACCACAGGGGCAGAATGAGCAGTTCTTC,CATSEPQGQNEQFF
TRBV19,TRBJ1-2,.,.,TGTGCCAGTGATTTTAGGAGTGGCTACACCTTC,CASDFRSGYTF
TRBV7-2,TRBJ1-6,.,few,TGTGCCAGCAGCCGACGGACACTGAATTCACCCCTCCACTTT,CASSRRTLNSPLHF